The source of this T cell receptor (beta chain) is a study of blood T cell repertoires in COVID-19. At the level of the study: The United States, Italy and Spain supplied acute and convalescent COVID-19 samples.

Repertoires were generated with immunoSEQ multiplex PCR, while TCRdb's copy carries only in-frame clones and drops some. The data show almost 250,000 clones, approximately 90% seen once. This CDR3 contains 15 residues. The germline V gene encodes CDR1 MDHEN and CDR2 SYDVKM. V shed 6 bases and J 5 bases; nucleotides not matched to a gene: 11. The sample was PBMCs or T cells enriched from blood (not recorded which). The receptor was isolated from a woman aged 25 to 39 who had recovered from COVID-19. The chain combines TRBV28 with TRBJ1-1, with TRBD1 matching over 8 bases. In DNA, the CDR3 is TGTGCCAGCAGCGGAATAGGACAGGGAATGACTGAAGCTTTCTTT. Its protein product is CASSGIGQGMTEAFF. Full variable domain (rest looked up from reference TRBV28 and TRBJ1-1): DVKVTQSSRYLVKRTGEKVFLECVQDMDHENMFWYRQDPGLGLRLIYFSYDVKMKEKGDIPEGYSVSREKKERFSLILESASTNQTSMYLCASSGIGQGMTEAFFGQGTRLTVV.